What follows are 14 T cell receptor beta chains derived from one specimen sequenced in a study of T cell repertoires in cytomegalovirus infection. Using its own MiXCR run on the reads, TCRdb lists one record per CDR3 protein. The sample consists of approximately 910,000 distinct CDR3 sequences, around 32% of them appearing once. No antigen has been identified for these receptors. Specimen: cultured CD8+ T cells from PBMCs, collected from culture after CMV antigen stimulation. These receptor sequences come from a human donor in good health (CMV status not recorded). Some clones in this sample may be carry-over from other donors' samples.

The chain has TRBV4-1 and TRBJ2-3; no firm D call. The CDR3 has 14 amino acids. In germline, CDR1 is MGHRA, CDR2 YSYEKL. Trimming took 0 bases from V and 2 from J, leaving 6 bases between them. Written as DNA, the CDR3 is TGCGCCAGCAGCCAAGAGGCCCTCACAGATACGCAGTATTTT. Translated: CASSQEALTDTQYF.

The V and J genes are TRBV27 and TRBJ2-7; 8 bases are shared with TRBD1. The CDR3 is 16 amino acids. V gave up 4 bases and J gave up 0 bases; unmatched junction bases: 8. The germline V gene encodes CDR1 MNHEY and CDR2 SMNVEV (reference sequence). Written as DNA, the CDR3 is TGTGCCAGCAGTTCTTTCACAGGGGGGAGCTCCTACGAGCAGTACTTC. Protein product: CASSSFTGGSSYEQYF.

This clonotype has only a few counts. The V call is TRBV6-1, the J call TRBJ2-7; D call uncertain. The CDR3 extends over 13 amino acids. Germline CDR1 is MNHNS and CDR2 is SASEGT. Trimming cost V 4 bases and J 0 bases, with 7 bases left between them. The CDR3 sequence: CASSVDNSYEQYF. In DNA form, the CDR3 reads TGTGCCAGCAGTGTTGACAACTCCTACGAGCAGTACTTC.

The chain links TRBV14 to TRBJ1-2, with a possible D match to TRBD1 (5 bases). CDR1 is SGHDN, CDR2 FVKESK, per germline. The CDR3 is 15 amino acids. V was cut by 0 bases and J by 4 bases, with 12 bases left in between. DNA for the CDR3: TGTGCCAGCAGCCAAGATCGGGGGGGAACCTATGGCTACACCTTC. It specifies CASSQDRGGTYGYTF.

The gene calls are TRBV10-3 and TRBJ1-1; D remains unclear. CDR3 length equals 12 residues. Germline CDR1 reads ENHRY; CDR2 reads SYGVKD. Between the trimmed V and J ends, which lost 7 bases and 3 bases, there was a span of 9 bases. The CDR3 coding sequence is TGTGCCATCAACAACGGGGACACTGAAGCTTTCTTT. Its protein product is CAINNGDTEAFF.

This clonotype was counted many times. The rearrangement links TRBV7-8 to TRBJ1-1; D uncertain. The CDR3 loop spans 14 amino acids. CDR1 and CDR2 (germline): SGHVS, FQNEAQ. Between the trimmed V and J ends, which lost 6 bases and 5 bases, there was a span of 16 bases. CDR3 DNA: TGTGCCAGCAGTAAGAGGACGGGTGAGACTGAAGCTTTCTTT. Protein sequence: CASSKRTGETEAFF. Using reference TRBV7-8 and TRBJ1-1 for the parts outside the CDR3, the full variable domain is GAGVSQSPRYKVAKRGQDVALRCDPISGHVSLFWYQQALGQGPEFLTYFQNEAQLDKSGLPSDRFFAERPEGSVSTLKIQRTQQEDSAVYLCASSKRTGETEAFFGQGTRLTVV.

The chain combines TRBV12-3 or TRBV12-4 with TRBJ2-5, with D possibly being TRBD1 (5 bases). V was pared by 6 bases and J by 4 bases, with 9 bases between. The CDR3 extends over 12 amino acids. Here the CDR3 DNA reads TGTGCCAGCAGCACAGACAGAGAGACCCAGTACTTC. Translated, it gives CASSTDRETQYF.

CDR3 sequence: CASSQEGGVHEQYF. In nucleotides, the CDR3 is TGCGCCAGCAGCCAAGAGGGGGGGGTCCACGAGCAGTACTTC. This chain joins TRBV4-1 and TRBJ2-7; the match to TRBD2 covers 7 bases. V dropped 0 bases and J dropped 5; count of bases not matched to a gene: 4. The CDR3 runs 14 residues. The germline V gene encodes CDR1 MGHRA and CDR2 YSYEKL.

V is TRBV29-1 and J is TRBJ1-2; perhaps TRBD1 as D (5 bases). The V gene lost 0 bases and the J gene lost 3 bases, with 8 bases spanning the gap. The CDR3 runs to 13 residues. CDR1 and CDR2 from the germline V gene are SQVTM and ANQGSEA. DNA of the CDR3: TGCAGCGTTGAAGACACGGGGGACTATGGCTACACCTTC. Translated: CSVEDTGDYGYTF.

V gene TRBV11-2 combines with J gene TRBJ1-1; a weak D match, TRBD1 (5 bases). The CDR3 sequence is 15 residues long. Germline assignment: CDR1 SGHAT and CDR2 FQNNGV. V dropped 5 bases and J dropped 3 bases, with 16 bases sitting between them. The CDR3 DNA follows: TGTGCCAGCAGCCCCTGGGGGGAAGGGTACACTGAAGCTTTCTTT. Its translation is CASSPWGEGYTEAFF.

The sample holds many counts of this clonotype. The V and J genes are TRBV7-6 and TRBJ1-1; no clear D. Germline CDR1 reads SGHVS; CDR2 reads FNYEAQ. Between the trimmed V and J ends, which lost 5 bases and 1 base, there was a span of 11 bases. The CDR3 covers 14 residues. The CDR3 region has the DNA TGTGCCAGCAGCCCGTTGGCGGGGAACACTGAAGCTTTCTTT. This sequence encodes CASSPLAGNTEAFF.

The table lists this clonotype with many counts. CDR3 bases: TGTGCCAGCAGCTCCGGGGCCCTCAACTATGGCTACACCTTC. Translation gives CASSSGALNYGYTF. V usage is TRBV7-6 and J usage is TRBJ1-2, with D possibly TRBD1 on 5 matching bases. CDR3 size: 14 residues. CDR1 is SGHVS, CDR2 FNYEAQ, per germline. The ends were cut back, 4 bases at V and 2 bases at J, with 11 bases in the middle.

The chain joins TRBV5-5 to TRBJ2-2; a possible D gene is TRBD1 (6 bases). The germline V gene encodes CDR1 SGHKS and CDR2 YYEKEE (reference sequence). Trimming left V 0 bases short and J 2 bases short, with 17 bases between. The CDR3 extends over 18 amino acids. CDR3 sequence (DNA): TGTGCCAGCAGCTTGGGGGCTAGCTGGGGGCCTAACACCGGGGAGCTGTTTTTT. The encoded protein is CASSLGASWGPNTGELFF.

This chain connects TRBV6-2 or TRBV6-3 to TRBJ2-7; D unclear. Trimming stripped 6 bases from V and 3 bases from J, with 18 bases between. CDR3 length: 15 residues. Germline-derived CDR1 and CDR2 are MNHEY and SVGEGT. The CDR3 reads CASSPVVLGFYEQYV. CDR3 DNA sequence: TGTGCCAGCAGCCCCGTTGTTTTGGGCTTCTACGAGCAGTACGTC.